The rows below give T cell receptor beta chains drawn from one sample of a study of blood T cell repertoires in COVID-19. This table comes from immunoSEQ multiplex PCR, and its TCRdb copy is limited to in-frame clones, with some not included. The table records some 260,000 clones, over 75% of them present only once. The sequenced sample consisted of peripheral blood. The receptor set was obtained from a woman aged 70 to 79 with COVID-19, enrolled during active disease. The conserved cysteine and the conserved F or W are not part of the CDR3 here. Each record gives: J gene, V gene, D gene, CDR3 protein. D genes are given only for firm matches.

TRBJ2-1 TRBV19 . ASTTGAYNEQF
TRBJ1-1 TRBV30 TRBD1 ASDRNNTEAF
TRBJ2-1 TRBV7-2 TRBD2 ASSLAGTSGSRSVAF
TRBJ2-7 TRBV28 TRBD2 ASWTSGTRTEQY
TRBJ1-2 TRBV28 TRBD1 ASSLLPGQGDGYT
TRBJ2-6 TRBV10-1 TRBD2 ATRSGTSGSGANVLT
TRBJ2-7 TRBV6-2/TRBV6-3 . ASSSGLNEGVPYEQY
TRBJ1-2 TRBV5-4 TRBD1 ASSLQGGSGYT
TRBJ1-1 TRBV4-1 . ASSQGRVGSFNTEAF
TRBJ1-1 TRBV7-2 . ASSLVGGNTEAF
TRBJ2-1 TRBV5-1 . ASSLVGSFNEQF
TRBJ2-7 TRBV20-1 . SAPTSYEQY
TRBJ2-1 TRBV7-2 TRBD2 ASRPERLAGGREF
TRBJ1-4 TRBV28 . ASSLGGFREKLF
TRBJ2-7 TRBV5-1 . ASSVTTRASYEQY
TRBJ2-7 TRBV3-1/TRBV3-2 TRBD1 ASSQLDRGYEQY
TRBJ1-2 TRBV5-8 . ASRATGSPGGYT
TRBJ1-2 TRBV6-2/TRBV6-3 TRBD1 ASSGYRGSNYGYT
TRBJ1-2 TRBV6-5 . AARDGTTNGYT
TRBJ2-1 TRBV30 . AWIFSGSSYNEQF
TRBJ1-1 TRBV15 TRBD1 ATSRAGQGHHEAF
TRBJ2-7 TRBV5-1 . ASSLVGQRPYEQY
TRBJ1-5 TRBV6-5 . ASRAGSNQPQH
TRBJ2-7 TRBV7-2 TRBD1 ASSLDRGMREQY